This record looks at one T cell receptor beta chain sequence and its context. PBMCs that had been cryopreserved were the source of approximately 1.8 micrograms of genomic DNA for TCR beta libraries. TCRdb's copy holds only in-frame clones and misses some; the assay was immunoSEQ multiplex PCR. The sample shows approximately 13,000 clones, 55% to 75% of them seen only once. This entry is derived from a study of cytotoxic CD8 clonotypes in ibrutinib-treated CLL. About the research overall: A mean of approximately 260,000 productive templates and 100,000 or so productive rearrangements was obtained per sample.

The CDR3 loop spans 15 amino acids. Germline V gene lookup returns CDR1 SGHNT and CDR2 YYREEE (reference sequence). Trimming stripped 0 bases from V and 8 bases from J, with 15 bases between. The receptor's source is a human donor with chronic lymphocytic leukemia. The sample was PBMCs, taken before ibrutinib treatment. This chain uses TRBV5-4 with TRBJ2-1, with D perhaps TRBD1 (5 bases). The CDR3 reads CASSLGGDRRDEQFF. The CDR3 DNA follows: TGTGCCAGCAGCTTGGGAGGCGATCGCAGGGATGAGCAGTTCTTC. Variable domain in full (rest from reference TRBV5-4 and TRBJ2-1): ETGVTQSPTHLIKTRGQQVTLRCSSQSGHNTVSWYQQALGQGPQFIFQYYREEENGRGNFPPRFSGLQFPNYSSELNVNALELDDSALYLCASSLGGDRRDEQFFGPGTRLTVL.